The 31 T cell receptor beta chains given below trace back to one sample, sequenced in a study of cytomegalovirus exposure and HLA in healthy donors. Amplification used 60 Vbeta primers and 13 Jbeta primers. Method: immunoSEQ multiplex PCR; TCRdb's copy keeps in-frame clones and lacks some. The repertoire includes around 130,000 clones, about 80% of them detected once, and 1% to 1.5% sits in the top ten. Sequencing input: PBMCs. The receptors originated from a girl aged 2 to 9 in good health and CMV-seronegative.

Note on this clone: Relative to the germline gene, one junction end is altered; a read error may explain this. The chain has TRBV2 and TRBJ1-5; 7 nucleotides agree with TRBD1. The CDR3 loop spans 17 amino acids. From germline, CDR1 is SNHLY and CDR2 FYNNEI. This CDR3 is CASSEEEARSGGQPQHF. The CDR3 coding sequence is TGTGCCAGCAGCGAAGAAGAAGCGCGTTCAGGGGGTCAGCCCCAGCATTTT.

This sequence joins TRBV10-3 and TRBJ1-5; TRBD1 matches at 7 bases. Trimming cost V 10 bases and J 4 bases; bases outside gene matches: 4. Germline CDR1 reads ENHRY; CDR2 reads SYGVKD. The CDR3 is 12 amino acids. Here the CDR3 reads CASKTGNQPQHF. CDR3 in DNA: TGTGCCAGCAAGACAGGGAATCAGCCCCAGCATTTT.

The CDR3 DNA sequence: TGTGCCTGGAGTGTACTGTGGCAGGGCGTCCAGCATTTT. This gives the protein CAWSVLWQGVQHF. The rearrangement links TRBV30 to TRBJ1-5, with D possibly matching TRBD1 (5 bases). This CDR3 has 13 residues. Germline CDR1 reads GTSNPN; CDR2 reads SVGIG (reference sequence). The V end was cut by 0 bases, the J end by 12 bases, with 15 bases between.

The chain couples TRBV9 to TRBJ1-2, with D possibly being TRBD1 (6 bases). Per germline, CDR1 SGDLS and CDR2 YYNGEE. Trimming removed 4 bases at V and 5 bases at J, with 18 bases between. The CDR3 sequence is 15 residues long. Here the CDR3 reads CASSIAGGARYGYTF. The DNA for the CDR3 is TGTGCCAGCAGCATAGCCGGGGGGGCAAGGTATGGCTACACCTTC.

This clone was seen a few times. The chain has TRBV6-6 and TRBJ1-2; a weak D match, TRBD1 (5 bases). Between the trimmed V and J ends, which lost 6 bases and 2 bases, there was a span of 13 bases. The germline gives CDR1 MNHNY, CDR2 SVGAGI (reference sequence). The CDR3 sequence is 14 residues long. DNA of the CDR3: TGTGCCAGCAGAGACCGACAGACCAACTATGGCTACACCTTC. Translation gives CASRDRQTNYGYTF.

The CDR3 loop is CATSSDRGGGEKLFF. Here the CDR3 DNA reads TGTGCCACCAGCAGTGACAGGGGGGGCGGTGAAAAACTGTTTTTT. The chain joins TRBV15 to TRBJ1-4; TRBD1 matches at 9 bases. J gave up 7 bases and V 3 bases, and 6 bases lay outside the gene matches. Germline loops: CDR1 LNHNV, CDR2 YYDKDF (reference sequence). The CDR3 is 15 residues long.

This clone came up a few times. The chain has TRBV7-9 and TRBJ1-5, with D perhaps TRBD1 (6 bases). The ends were cut back, 2 bases at V and 9 bases at J, with 11 bases in the middle. Germline CDR1 reads SEHNR; CDR2 reads FQNEAQ (reference sequence). This CDR3 has 13 residues. In nucleotides, the CDR3 is TGTGCCAGCAGCTTAACAGGGCTTTTGCCCCAGCATTTT. The encoded protein is CASSLTGLLPQHF.

The V gene is TRBV11-2, the J gene TRBJ2-5; the D gene is possibly TRBD2 (5 bases). From germline, CDR1 is SGHAT and CDR2 FQNNGV. V shed 0 bases and J shed 5 bases, with 13 bases lying between them. The length of the CDR3 is 15 residues. The CDR3 sequence: CASSLEHGNQETQYF. CDR3 nucleotides: TGTGCCAGCAGCTTAGAGCACGGGAATCAGGAGACCCAGTACTTC. Variable domain in full (rest from reference TRBV11-2 and TRBJ2-5): EAGVAQSPRYKIIEKRQSVAFWCNPISGHATLYWYQQILGQGPKLLIQFQNNGVVDDSQLPKDRFSAERLKGVDSTLKIQPAKLEDSAVYLCASSLEHGNQETQYFGPGTRLLVL.

The V gene is TRBV19, the J gene TRBJ1-6; a weak D match, TRBD1 (5 bases). This CDR3 has 15 amino acids. Germline values: CDR1 LNHDA, CDR2 SQIVND (reference sequence). Trimming removed 8 bases from V and 8 bases from J, with 19 bases in between. This CDR3 reads CASCRTPQGDSPLHF. CDR3 sequence (DNA): TGTGCCAGTTGCCGGACGCCCCAAGGGGATTCACCCCTCCACTTT.

This sequence joins TRBV6-1 and TRBJ2-7; D is possibly TRBD2 (5 bases). Per germline, CDR1 MNHNS and CDR2 SASEGT. The length of the CDR3 is 15 residues. Trimming shortened V by 4 bases and J by 1 base, and 14 bases separated the two germline ends. The CDR3 DNA is TGTGCCAGCAGTGTATTAGGGAGAGGGTCCTACGAGCAGTACTTC. It yields the protein CASSVLGRGSYEQYF.

V usage is TRBV7-9 and J usage is TRBJ2-3; TRBD2 matches 11 bases. Germline V gives CDR1 SEHNR, CDR2 FQNEAQ (reference sequence). The CDR3 length is 17 residues. V was clipped by 4 bases and J by 2 bases; unmatched bases: 8. CDR3: CASSSRGTSGITDTQYF. In DNA form, the CDR3 reads TGTGCCAGCAGCTCCCGAGGGACTAGCGGCATCACAGATACGCAGTATTTT.

This clone was picked up a small number of times. The chain links TRBV5-4 to TRBJ1-1; TRBD1 matches 10 bases. There are 15 residues in the CDR3. Losses at the gene ends were 5 bases for V and 3 bases for J; bases not matched to a gene: 7. Germline V gene data show CDR1 as SGHNT and CDR2 as YYREEE (reference sequence). CDR3 amino acids: CASSHIDRGHTEAFF. The CDR3 DNA follows: TGTGCCAGCAGTCACATTGACAGGGGGCACACTGAAGCTTTCTTT.

The rearrangement joins TRBV30 to TRBJ1-3, with a weak D call TRBD1 (5 bases). Germline loops: CDR1 GTSNPN, CDR2 SVGIG (reference sequence). The CDR3 spans 18 residues. The V gene lost 0 bases and the J gene lost 0 bases, with 18 bases spanning the gap. DNA of the CDR3: TGTGCCTGGAGTGTACGTTGGGGCGGCGGAATCTCTGGAAACACCATATATTTT. This encodes CAWSVRWGGGISGNTIYF.

This chain joins TRBV7-2 and TRBJ2-3; D unresolved. The CDR3 loop spans 14 amino acids. Per the germline V gene, CDR1 is SGHTA and CDR2 is FQGNSA. The V and J ends lost 5 bases and 3 bases respectively, with 12 bases between them. The DNA of the CDR3 is TGTGCCAGCAGCCCTTCGAGGATTACAGATACGCAGTATTTT. Amino acids: CASSPSRITDTQYF.

The V and J genes are TRBV5-4 and TRBJ2-1, with D perhaps matching TRBD1 (6 bases). CDR3 size: 15 residues. Germline loops: CDR1 SGHNT, CDR2 YYREEE (reference sequence). V lost 3 bases and J lost 7, with 17 bases in between. CDR3 loop: CASSSSGQRGNEQFF. In nucleotides, the CDR3 is TGTGCCAGCAGCTCGTCCGGACAGAGGGGGAATGAGCAGTTCTTC.

The rearrangement links TRBV7-2 to TRBJ2-7, with D hard to call. Germline V gives CDR1 SGHTA, CDR2 FQGNSA. The CDR3 loop spans 15 amino acids. Trimming shortened V by 3 bases and J by 3 bases, and 15 bases separated the two germline ends. The CDR3 loop reads CASSFDASTFYEQYF. CDR3 bases: TGTGCCAGCAGCTTCGACGCTAGTACCTTCTACGAGCAGTACTTC.

This chain joins TRBV9 and TRBJ2-6; D unclear. The CDR3 is 16 residues long. The germline V gene has CDR1 SGDLS and CDR2 YYNGEE. The V end lost 3 bases, the J end lost 0 bases, and 10 bases lay between the germline ends. CDR3 sequence (DNA): TGTGCCAGCAGCGGGGCAGCTTTCTCTGGGGCCAACGTCCTGACTTTC. Translation: CASSGAAFSGANVLTF.

V and J are TRBV6-6 and TRBJ1-2; D gene unclear. Germline V gene sequence: CDR1 MNHNY, CDR2 SVGAGI (reference sequence). CDR3 size: 12 residues. V was shortened by 8 bases and J by 5 bases, with 12 bases between the two germline ends. As DNA, the CDR3 is TGTGCCAGCGGAGGACGGTTTTATGGCTACACCTTC. It yields the protein CASGGRFYGYTF.

The chain joins TRBV13 to TRBJ2-7; D is possibly TRBD1 (6 bases). The CDR3 totals 15 residues. V gave up 0 bases and J gave up 3 bases, with 12 bases separating them. CDR1 PRHDT and CDR2 FYEKMQ come from the germline V gene (reference sequence). CDR3 nucleotide sequence: TGTGCCAGCAGCTTAGGCTCAGGGGCGCGCTACGAGCAGTACTTC. Its protein product is CASSLGSGARYEQYF.

The V call is TRBV27, the J call TRBJ2-1; the D gene is possibly TRBD1 (6 bases). Trimming pared 6 bases from V and 4 bases from J, leaving 16 bases between. This CDR3 contains 15 residues. The germline gives CDR1 MNHEY, CDR2 SMNVEV (reference sequence). The CDR3: CASRGGQALYNEQFF. The CDR3 nucleotides read TGTGCCAGCAGAGGGGGACAAGCCTTATACAATGAGCAGTTCTTC.

The rearrangement joins TRBV7-3 to TRBJ2-1; tentative D call: TRBD2 (5 bases). Trimming cost V 5 bases and J 6 bases, with 14 bases left between them. Germline V gives CDR1 SGHTA, CDR2 FQGTGA. The length of the CDR3 is 14 residues. Here the CDR3 reads CASSASLVTNEQFF. CDR3 coding DNA: TGTGCCAGCAGCGCCTCACTAGTCACCAATGAGCAGTTCTTC.

CDR3 DNA: TGTGCCAGCAGCTTAGGCCCGGTGAACTATGGCTACACCTTC. Protein product: CASSLGPVNYGYTF. The J gene is TRBJ1-2, the V gene TRBV7-2; D uncertain. The CDR3 length is 14 residues. V was trimmed by 1 base and J by 2 bases, leaving 8 bases between them. CDR1 is SGHTA and CDR2 is FQGNSA in the germline V gene. Full variable domain (missing parts from reference TRBV7-2 and TRBJ1-2): GAGVSQSPSNKVTEKGKDVELRCDPISGHTALYWYRQSLGQGLEFLIYFQGNSAPDKSGLPSDRFSAERTGGSVSTLTIQRTQQEDSAVYLCASSLGPVNYGYTFGSGTRLTVV.

The chain couples TRBV28 to TRBJ1-4; TRBD1 matches at 8 bases. CDR1 is MDHEN, CDR2 SYDVKM, per germline. There are 16 residues in the CDR3. Trimming at V came to 0 bases and at J to 5 bases, leaving 5 bases not matched to a gene. The DNA for the CDR3 is TGTGCCAGCAGTTTATGGACAGGGGACTTGAATGAAAAACTGTTTTTT. Encoded protein: CASSLWTGDLNEKLFF.

The chain has TRBV5-8 and TRBJ1-1; the match to TRBD1 covers 11 bases. The CDR3 sequence is 14 residues long. Germline values: CDR1 SGHTS, CDR2 YDEGEE. V gave up 7 bases and J gave up 11 bases; unmatched junction bases: 13. This CDR3 reads CASLVRDRGLKAFF. CDR3 sequence (DNA): TGTGCCAGCTTGGTCAGGGACAGGGGGTTAAAGGCTTTCTTT. The whole variable domain, remainder taken from reference TRBV5-8 and TRBJ1-1, is EAGVTQSPTHLIKTRGQQATLRCSPISGHTSVYWYQQALGLGLQFLLWYDEGEERNRGNFPPRFSGRQFPNYSSELNVNALELEDSALYLCASLVRDRGLKAFFGQGTRLTVV.

This chain uses TRBV7-9 with TRBJ1-5, with D maybe TRBD1 (6 bases). Germline assignment: CDR1 SEHNR and CDR2 FQNEAQ (reference sequence). The ends were cut back, 6 bases at V and 1 base at J, with 16 bases in the middle. The CDR3 is made up of 16 amino acids. The CDR3: CASSSSGGLSNQPQHF. CDR3 sequence (DNA): TGTGCCAGCAGTTCATCGGGGGGGCTGAGCAATCAGCCCCAGCATTTT.

This clone was detected once. The rearrangement joins TRBV6-6 to TRBJ2-7; D perhaps matches TRBD2 (5 bases). V lost 6 bases, J lost 1 base, and 19 bases lay in between. Germline CDR1 is MNHNY and CDR2 is SVGAGI (reference sequence). The CDR3 totals 16 residues. In DNA, the CDR3 is TGTGCCAGCAGCCTACGAGGGCAGTGGCCATCCTACGAGCAGTACTTC. It encodes CASSLRGQWPSYEQYF.

This clone was counted only a few times. The chain couples TRBV4-1 to TRBJ1-5, with no clear D. The CDR3 is 16 residues long. Trimming took 1 base from V and 0 from J, leaving 10 bases between them. Germline V gene lookup returns CDR1 MGHRA and CDR2 YSYEKL. CDR3 bases: TGCGCCAGCAGCCAAGTTAACAGCTATAGCAATCAGCCCCAGCATTTT. Residues: CASSQVNSYSNQPQHF.

This chain joins TRBV5-4 and TRBJ2-7, with TRBD1 identical over 7 bases. Germline V gene lookup returns CDR1 SGHNT and CDR2 YYREEE (reference sequence). The CDR3 sequence is 15 residues long. V was clipped by 5 bases and J by 2 bases; unmatched bases: 10. The CDR3 DNA is TGTGCCAGCAGTCCGGGACAGATCCTACCCTACGAGCAGTACTTC. Protein sequence: CASSPGQILPYEQYF.

The V call is TRBV19, the J call TRBJ2-5; the match to TRBD2 covers 11 bases. V trimming: 9 bases; J trimming: 5 bases; junction bases outside the gene matches: 8. Germline V gene lookup returns CDR1 LNHDA and CDR2 SQIVND (reference sequence). The CDR3 length is 14 residues. The CDR3 nucleotides read TGTGCCAGGGAGACTAGCGGGGTTGGGGAGACCCAGTACTTC. Amino acids: CARETSGVGETQYF. Full variable domain (rest looked up from reference TRBV19 and TRBJ2-5): DGGITQSPKYLFRKEGQNVTLSCEQNLNHDAMYWYRQDPGQGLRLIYYSQIVNDFQKGDIAEGYSVSREKKESFPLTVTSAQKNPTAFYLCARETSGVGETQYFGPGTRLLVL.

This chain uses TRBV28 with TRBJ1-5; TRBD1 might be the D (5 bases). V lost 3 bases and J lost 5, with 17 bases in between. This CDR3 comprises 16 residues. Germline CDR1 reads MDHEN; CDR2 reads SYDVKM. The CDR3 reads CASSFPPNRRYQPQHF. CDR3 in DNA: TGTGCCAGCAGTTTCCCGCCAAACAGGCGATATCAGCCCCAGCATTTT.

CDR3 nucleotide sequence: TGCGCCAGCAGCCAACGCCTAAACCAATATCGGGGGGGCCCTGGGTATGAGCAGTTCTTC. It is translated as CASSQRLNQYRGGPGYEQFF. This rearrangement joins TRBV4-3 to TRBJ2-1; 8 bases line up with TRBD2. Unmatched junction bases numbered 23, after V lost 2 bases and J lost 8 bases. CDR1 and CDR2 from the germline V gene are LGHNA and YSLEER. The CDR3 runs to 20 residues.